One sample yielded the 23 T cell receptor beta chains listed below, sequenced in a study of blood T cell repertoires in COVID-19. Repertoires were generated with immunoSEQ multiplex PCR, while TCRdb's copy carries only in-frame clones and drops some. The sample comprises roughly 200,000 clones, about 88% of which are singletons, and 6.2% rests with the top ten. The sample consisted of peripheral blood. The receptors stem from a woman aged 40 to 50 who had recovered from COVID-19.

The chain joins TRBV5-5 to TRBJ1-3; D remains unclear. Trimming took off 3 bases at V and 0 bases at J, with 7 bases between the two ends. Germline assignment: CDR1 SGHKS and CDR2 YYEKEE (reference sequence). The CDR3 is 14 amino acids. Here the CDR3 DNA reads TGTGCCAGCAGCTCGGGAGACTCTGGAAACACCATATATTTT. Its translation: CASSSGDSGNTIYF. The full variable domain, completed using reference TRBV5-5 and TRBJ1-3, is DAGVTQSPTHLIKTRGQQVTLRCSPISGHKSVSWYQQVLGQGPQFIFQYYEKEERGRGNFPDRFSARQFPNYSSELNVNALLLGDSALYLCASSSGDSGNTIYFGEGSWLTVV.

The chain combines TRBV29-1 with TRBJ1-5; D may be TRBD1 (6 bases). The CDR3 covers 16 residues. V was clipped by 4 bases and J by 3 bases, with 19 bases between them. Germline-derived CDR1 and CDR2 are SQVTM and ANQGSEA. The CDR3 is CSVGLSGDTTNQPQHF. The CDR3 DNA sequence: TGCAGCGTTGGGCTTTCAGGGGACACCACCAATCAGCCCCAGCATTTT.

This clone occurred once. The gene calls are TRBV27 and TRBJ2-3; D is unclear. The CDR3 covers 17 residues. V lost 1 base and J 1 base, leaving 15 bases between the germline ends. Germline assignment: CDR1 MNHEY and CDR2 SMNVEV (reference sequence). The CDR3 region has the DNA TGTGCCAGCAGTTTATTAAATCCCTTGGCGGGCACAGATACGCAGTATTTT. This codes for CASSLLNPLAGTDTQYF.

The rearrangement joins TRBV2 to TRBJ1-5; TRBD1 agrees at 8 bases. The germline gives CDR1 SNHLY, CDR2 FYNNEI. Unmatched junction bases numbered 11, after V lost 7 bases and J lost 3 bases. CDR3 length: 16 residues. The CDR3: CASTRTGPPYNQPQHF. The CDR3, as DNA: TGTGCCAGCACCCGGACAGGGCCCCCATACAATCAGCCCCAGCATTTT.

The rearrangement uses TRBV6-5 and TRBJ2-3; 7 bases map to TRBD2. There are 15 residues in the CDR3. CDR1 and CDR2 (germline): MNHEY, SVGAGI. The V gene end was trimmed by 6 bases and the J gene end by 4 bases; junction bases not matched to a gene: 10. Here the CDR3 DNA reads TGTGCCAGCAGGATTGGAAGCGGGATTGCAGATACGCAGTATTTT. Protein product: CASRIGSGIADTQYF.

The genes are TRBV29-1 and TRBJ1-2; D may be TRBD1 (6 bases). CDR3 length: 13 amino acids. Per germline, CDR1 SQVTM and CDR2 ANQGSEA. Trimming removed 1 base from V and 0 bases from J, with 6 bases in between. CDR3 sequence: CSVEGTANYGYTF. The CDR3 DNA sequence: TGCAGCGTTGAAGGGACAGCTAACTATGGCTACACCTTC. The full variable domain, in which reference TRBV29-1 and TRBJ1-2 provide the parts outside the CDR3, is SAVISQKPSRDICQRGTSLTIQCQVDSQVTMMFWYRQQPGQSLTLIATANQGSEATYESGFVIDKFPISRPNLTFSTLTVSNMSPEDSSIYLCSVEGTANYGYTFGSGTRLTVV.

The V call is TRBV11-3, the J call TRBJ1-1, with TRBD1 matching 12 bases. After removal of 8 bases from V and 1 base from J, the junction contained 2 bases not matched to a gene. The CDR3 loop spans 14 amino acids. Germline loops: CDR1 SGHNT, CDR2 YENEEA. For the CDR3, the DNA is TGTGCCAGCGGGACAGGGGGCTCGAACACTGAAGCTTTCTTT. The encoded protein is CASGTGGSNTEAFF. The full variable domain, in which reference TRBV11-3 and TRBJ1-1 provide the parts outside the CDR3, is EAGVVQSPRYKIIEKKQPVAFWCNPISGHNTLYWYLQNLGQGPELLIRYENEEAVDDSQLPKDRFSAERLKGVDSTLKIQPAELGDSAVYLCASGTGGSNTEAFFGQGTRLTVV.

V usage is TRBV7-9 and J usage is TRBJ2-3, with D possibly TRBD2 on 5 matching bases. Germline V gives CDR1 SEHNR, CDR2 FQNEAQ (reference sequence). CDR3 length: 17 residues. The V gene lost 4 bases and the J gene lost 0 bases, with 17 bases spanning the gap. The CDR3 reads CASSSIWERISTDTQYF. For the CDR3, the DNA is TGTGCCAGCAGCTCCATCTGGGAGCGGATAAGCACAGATACGCAGTATTTT.

This clone was detected only once. The chain combines TRBV19 with TRBJ2-7; D is possibly TRBD2 (5 bases). The V end lost 6 bases, the J end lost 0 bases, and 15 bases lay between the germline ends. This CDR3 region has 15 residues. Germline CDR1 is LNHDA and CDR2 is SQIVND (reference sequence). This chain's CDR3 is CASSPGYGGSYEQYF. DNA for the CDR3: TGTGCCAGTAGCCCCGGGTATGGAGGCTCCTACGAGCAGTACTTC.

The chain recombines TRBV19 with TRBJ1-5; a weak D match, TRBD1 (5 bases). CDR3 length equals 18 residues. Trimming stripped 3 bases from V and 5 bases from J, with 23 bases between. From germline, CDR1 is LNHDA and CDR2 SQIVND (reference sequence). Here the CDR3 reads CASSIYLFVSRDDQPQHF. The CDR3 bases are TGTGCCAGTAGTATTTATCTCTTTGTGAGCAGGGATGATCAGCCCCAGCATTTT.

The rearrangement links TRBV19 to TRBJ1-1; TRBD1 matches 7 bases. With V trimmed by 8 bases and J by 1 base, 7 bases remained unmatched. The CDR3 runs 14 residues. Germline assignment: CDR1 LNHDA and CDR2 SQIVND (reference sequence). The CDR3 loop is CASGKGAENTEAFF. CDR3 DNA sequence: TGTGCCAGTGGAAAGGGGGCCGAGAACACTGAAGCTTTCTTT.

The chain is built from TRBV5-1 and TRBJ2-1; 7 positions match TRBD1. CDR3 size: 15 residues. Germline V CDR1 and CDR2: SGHRS, YFSETQ. Unmatched junction bases numbered 4, after V lost 3 bases and J lost 1 base. The CDR3 is CASSSSGQSYNEQFF. The CDR3 nucleotides are TGCGCCAGCAGCTCCTCGGGACAGTCCTACAATGAGCAGTTCTTC.

This clone was seen a few times. This chain uses TRBV9 with TRBJ2-2; a possible D gene is TRBD1 (5 bases). This CDR3 has 13 residues. The germline V gene has CDR1 SGDLS and CDR2 YYNGEE. Trimming shortened V by 5 bases and J by 6 bases, and 11 bases separated the two germline ends. The CDR3 DNA sequence: TGTGCCAGCAGTCTCAGGGATTCCGGGGAGCTGTTTTTT. Translation: CASSLRDSGELFF.

The genes are TRBV3-1 (or the pseudogene TRBV3-2) and TRBJ1-2; D may be TRBD1 (5 bases). CDR3 length: 14 amino acids. From germline, CDR1 is LGHDT and CDR2 YNNKEL (reference sequence). The V end lost 5 bases, the J end lost 4 bases, and 14 bases lay between the germline ends. The CDR3 is CASSDDSDIYGYTF. DNA of the CDR3: TGTGCCAGCAGCGACGACAGCGATATCTATGGCTACACCTTC.

This clone was found once. This sequence joins TRBV6-6 and TRBJ2-7; 7 bases align to TRBD2. The CDR3 length is 14 residues. V gave up 6 bases and J gave up 2 bases; unmatched junction bases: 7. In germline, CDR1 is MNHNY, CDR2 SVGAGI (reference sequence). DNA for the CDR3: TGTGCCAGCAGCCTGGCGGGGGACGCCTACGAGCAGTACTTC. It is translated as CASSLAGDAYEQYF.

The rearrangement joins TRBV6-6 to TRBJ2-3, with 11 positions matching TRBD2. CDR1 is MNHNY, CDR2 SVGAGI, per germline (reference sequence). Trimming removed 6 bases from V and 1 base from J; junction bases left unmatched: 6. The CDR3 totals 16 residues. CDR3 loop: CASSRLLAGGTDTQYF. The DNA for the CDR3 is TGTGCCAGCAGCCGACTACTAGCGGGAGGCACAGATACGCAGTATTTT.

V gene TRBV12-3 or TRBV12-4 combines with J gene TRBJ2-1; the D is unclear. V was pared by 6 bases and J by 13 bases, with 13 bases between. The CDR3 totals 11 residues. This CDR3 reads CASSSVAVQFF. The CDR3 DNA is TGTGCCAGCAGCTCGGTAGCAGTCCAGTTCTTC.

This clone was counted only a few times. This chain connects TRBV28 to TRBJ2-7; D gene ambiguous. CDR3 length: 15 amino acids. The germline CDR1 and CDR2 sequences are MDHEN and SYDVKM. The V and J ends lost 6 bases and 3 bases respectively, with 18 bases between them. The CDR3 nucleotides are TGTGCCAGCAGGGATACAGACACAACAATCTACGAGCAGTACTTC. It encodes CASRDTDTTIYEQYF.

In this sample, this clone turned up once. The chain combines TRBV3-1 (or the pseudogene TRBV3-2) with TRBJ1-2, with 7 nucleotides matching TRBD1. The CDR3 runs 15 residues. J was trimmed by 2 bases and V by 2 bases; bases with no gene match: 5. Germline V gene lookup returns CDR1 LGHDT and CDR2 YNNKEL (reference sequence). The CDR3 region has the DNA TGTGCCAGCAGCCAATTGGGCAGGGGGAACTATGGCTACACCTTC. Translated: CASSQLGRGNYGYTF.

About this clone itself: Compared with germline, one end of the junction differs, possibly owing to a read error. The V gene is TRBV4-3, the J gene TRBJ2-4, with D tentatively TRBD2 (7 bases). CDR3 length: 17 residues. Germline CDR1 is LGHNA and CDR2 is YSLEER. The CDR3 sequence is CARSHDHRGGLGNIQYF. The DNA of the CDR3 is TGCGCCCGCAGCCACGACCATAGGGGGGGCTTGGGAAACATTCAGTACTTC.

The CDR3 loop reads CASTISGTYEQYF. The CDR3 DNA follows: TGTGCCAGCACCATAAGCGGGACCTACGAGCAGTACTTC. The chain couples TRBV6-5 to TRBJ2-7; 7 bases are a match to TRBD2. The V segment lost 7 bases and the J segment 2 bases; nucleotides outside the gene matches: 5. The CDR3 spans 13 residues. The V gene's germline CDR1 is MNHEY and CDR2 SVGAGI.

This clone has just a few counts. V and J are TRBV7-9 and TRBJ2-1; 12 nucleotides agree with TRBD2. The germline V gene encodes CDR1 SEHNR and CDR2 FQNEAQ (reference sequence). V shed 2 bases and J 6 bases; nucleotides not matched to a gene: 5. This CDR3 region has 16 residues. Here the CDR3 reads CASSLPWTSGINEQFF. The CDR3 region has the DNA TGTGCCAGCAGCTTACCCTGGACTAGCGGGATCAATGAGCAGTTCTTC.

This clone came up once. The rearrangement links TRBV14 to TRBJ1-2; D might be TRBD1 (5 bases). Germline CDR1 is SGHDN and CDR2 is FVKESK. Deletions cut 4 bases from V and 4 bases from J, with 13 bases between. The CDR3 length is 14 residues. The CDR3: CASSRRLGGYGYTF. The CDR3 DNA reads TGTGCCAGCAGCCGTCGATTGGGGGGCTATGGCTACACCTTC. Full variable domain (rest looked up from reference TRBV14 and TRBJ1-2): EAGVTQFPSHSVIEKGQTVTLRCDPISGHDNLYWYRRVMGKEIKFLLHFVKESKQDESGMPNNRFLAERTGGTYSTLKVQPAELEDSGVYFCASSRRLGGYGYTFGSGTRLTVV.